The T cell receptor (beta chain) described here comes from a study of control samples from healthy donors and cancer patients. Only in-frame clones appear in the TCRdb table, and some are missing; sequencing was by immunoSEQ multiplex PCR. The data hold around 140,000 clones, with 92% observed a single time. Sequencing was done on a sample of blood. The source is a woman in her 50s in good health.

CDR3 nucleotide sequence: TGTGCCAGCAGCCAACACACAGATACGCAGTATTTT. Protein sequence: CASSQHTDTQYF. V usage is TRBV12-3 or TRBV12-4 and J usage is TRBJ2-3; D remains ambiguous. V lost 6 bases and J lost 2, with 6 bases in between. CDR3 length: 12 amino acids.